Listed below are T cell receptor beta chains from one sample, sequenced in a study of blood T cell repertoires in COVID-19. Generated by immunoSEQ multiplex PCR, the TCRdb table keeps only in-frame clones and is missing some. Of 93,000 or so clones in the sample, roughly 87% were seen once. Sequencing input: peripheral blood. All receptors derive from a human donor in a cohort sampled during active COVID-19. CDR3s include the opening cysteine and the closing phenylalanine or tryptophan. The D gene is left open where the match is weak. Some rows mark clone size as missing; the rest say once, few, many or name a class of expanded clone.

TRBD1	few	TRBV2	TRBJ1-5	TGTGCCAGCAGTGGAGACAGGGAAATTAATCAGCCCCAGCATTTT	CASSGDREINQPQHF
.	.	TRBV19	TRBJ1-1	TGTGCCAGTAGTCAGGGAATGGGCACTGAAGCTTTCTTT	CASSQGMGTEAFF
TRBD2	once	TRBV4-1	TRBJ2-5	TGCGCCAGCAGCCGAACTAGCGGCGTTCAAGAGACCCAGTACTTC	CASSRTSGVQETQYF
TRBD1	.	TRBV2	TRBJ1-2	TGTGCCAGCAGTGACAGGGGGTATGGCTACACCTTC	CASSDRGYGYTF
TRBD1	few	TRBV28	TRBJ1-2	TGTGCCAGCAGCTCTCGACAGGGGTACGACTATGGCTACACCTTC	CASSSRQGYDYGYTF
.	.	TRBV19	TRBJ1-3	TGTGCCACCAAAGGGGTATCTGGAAACACCATATATTTT	CATKGVSGNTIYF
TRBD1	.	TRBV9	TRBJ2-3	TGTGCCAGCAGCACCCGGACAGGGGGCACAGATACGCAGTATTTT	CASSTRTGGTDTQYF
TRBD2	.	TRBV7-9	TRBJ2-3	TGTGCCAGCAGCTACTCACTAGCGGGGGAATCAGATACGCAGTATTTT	CASSYSLAGESDTQYF
.	once	TRBV6-5	TRBJ2-1	TGTGCCAGCGTAGCGAGGTCCTACAATGAGCAGTTCTTC	CASVARSYNEQFF
TRBD1	.	TRBV3-1/TRBV3-2	TRBJ1-2	TGTGCCAGCAGCCAGGCCGGGACAGGCCGCAACTATGGCTACACCTTC	CASSQAGTGRNYGYTF
TRBD1	.	TRBV10-3	TRBJ1-4	TGTGCCATCAGGGGGGACAGTGAAAAACTGTTTTTT	CAIRGDSEKLFF
.	.	TRBV2	TRBJ2-7	TGTGCCAGCAGTGAACCGGGACACCCCTACGAGCAGTACTTC	CASSEPGHPYEQYF
.	.	TRBV9	TRBJ1-4	TGTGCCAGCAGCCCCGGGATCGGGGATGAAAAACTGTTTTTT	CASSPGIGDEKLFF
TRBD1	.	TRBV3-1/TRBV3-2	TRBJ2-1	TGTGCCAGCAGCCAAGAGTCCGGGACAGTCGCGAGGTACAATGAGCAGTTCTTC	CASSQESGTVARYNEQFF
TRBD1	.	TRBV6-5	TRBJ1-2	TGTGCCAGCAGGGGGGTTGGGACAGGATATGGCTACACCTTC	CASRGVGTGYGYTF
TRBD2	.	TRBV9	TRBJ2-1	TGTGCCAGCAGCGGTAGACTAGCGGGAAGGTGGAATGAGCAGTTCTTC	CASSGRLAGRWNEQFF
TRBD2	once	TRBV9	TRBJ2-5	TGTGCCAGCAGCGTAGCGCCGGGACTAGCGGACGGGACCCAGTACTTC	CASSVAPGLADGTQYF